This TCR beta chain was observed in a study of metastatic and nonmetastatic thyroid tumors. Study summary: Blood and tumor or nodule tissue repertoires from malignant and benign thyroid patients were compared. Notes on the study in general: It was reportedly found that TCR beta diversity was significantly higher in malignant thyroid tumors than in benign nodules, a difference seen in both blood and tumor samples.

CDR3 length: 15 amino acids. J was trimmed by 9 bases and V by 6 bases; bases with no gene match: 8. Study processing details: A classifier of distant metastasis in papillary thyroid cancer was built from CDR3 differences (across clinicopathological groups). From the PCR reads, TCRdb re-called clones with MiXCR. The V and J calls and clone size are TCRdb's, not the authors'. The table shows tens of thousands of clones, with 20% to 25% occurring only once. Before thyroid surgery, none of the patients had received any treatment. This clone was detected only a few times. Antigen specificity is unknown. This clonotype was obtained from a female donor with papillary thyroid cancer or a benign thyroid nodule (not recorded which). Some clones in this sample may be carry-over from other donors' samples. This chain uses TRBV12-3 or TRBV12-4 with TRBJ2-1; 13 nucleotides align to TRBD2. Sequenced: blood. The CDR3 loop reads CASRSTSGRASEQFF. In DNA, the CDR3 is TGTGCCAGCAGGTCAACTAGCGGGAGGGCCAGTGAGCAGTTCTTC.